This entry lists 13 T cell receptor beta chains sequenced from one sample in a study of beta chain features in type 1 diabetes. The sequenced template was cDNA made from the entire isolated RNA. The repertoire was sequenced with immunoSEQ multiplex PCR; TCRdb's copy has only in-frame clones and lacks some. The repertoire includes about 240,000 clones, approximately 15% of them detected once, and approximately 0.018% sits in the top ten. Their antigens are not known. Broader study findings: Moderate yet significant TCRB CDR3 shortening was seen in Type 1 diabetes patients in all four CD4+ subsets.

The sample was naive CD4+ T cells from blood. These receptors were obtained from a young man with type 1 diabetes.

The chain has TRBV19 and TRBJ1-1, with D perhaps matching TRBD1 (6 bases). Germline V gene data show CDR1 as LNHDA and CDR2 as SQIVND (reference sequence). The CDR3 spans 11 residues. V was trimmed by 7 bases and J by 5 bases, leaving 8 bases between them. The CDR3 region is CASNRETEAFF. The CDR3 DNA sequence: TGTGCCAGTAACAGGGAAACTGAAGCTTTCTTT. The entire variable domain, with the rest obtained from reference TRBV19 and TRBJ1-1, is as follows: DGGITQSPKYLFRKEGQNVTLSCEQNLNHDAMYWYRQDPGQGLRLIYYSQIVNDFQKGDIAEGYSVSREKKESFPLTVTSAQKNPTAFYLCASNRETEAFFGQGTRLTVV.

The chain links TRBV27 to TRBJ1-1; TRBD1 matches at 10 bases. The CDR3 extends over 14 amino acids. CDR1 is MNHEY, CDR2 SMNVEV, per germline (reference sequence). The V gene end was trimmed by 5 bases and the J gene end by 6 bases; junction bases not matched to a gene: 6. The CDR3: CASSTGTGAPEAFF. The CDR3 bases are TGTGCCAGCAGTACCGGGACAGGGGCGCCTGAAGCTTTCTTT.

This clone has only a few counts. The V call is TRBV18, the J call TRBJ2-5; D is perhaps TRBD2 (6 bases). The germline V gene has CDR1 KGHSH and CDR2 LQKENI. The CDR3 length is 13 residues. V was trimmed by 3 bases and J by 5 bases, leaving 10 bases between them. As DNA, the CDR3 is TGTGCCAGCTCACCGGAGGGTTTTGAGACCCAGTACTTC. This codes for CASSPEGFETQYF. Full variable domain (missing parts from reference TRBV18 and TRBJ2-5): NAGVMQNPRHLVRRRGQEARLRCSPMKGHSHVYWYRQLPEEGLKFMVYLQKENIIDESGMPKERFSAEFPKEGPSILRIQQVVRGDSAAYFCASSPEGFETQYFGPGTRLLVL.

The V call is TRBV5-4, the J call TRBJ2-3; TRBD2 aligns across 7 bases. Germline V lookup: CDR1 SGHNT, CDR2 YYREEE (reference sequence). Unmatched junction bases numbered 11, after V lost 4 bases and J lost 0 bases. This CDR3 comprises 17 residues. DNA of the CDR3: TGTGCCAGCAGCCCCCTTGGGGGAGGGGCTAGCACAGATACGCAGTATTTT. Its translation is CASSPLGGGASTDTQYF.

CDR3 nucleotides: TGCGCCAGCAGCTTCATAACAGGTTCCTCTGGGGCCAACGTCCTGACTTTC. The encoded protein is CASSFITGSSGANVLTF. This sequence joins TRBV5-1 and TRBJ2-6, with D possibly matching TRBD1 (5 bases). Germline loops: CDR1 SGHRS, CDR2 YFSETQ. The CDR3 is 17 residues long. The V and J ends lost 2 bases and 0 bases respectively, with 12 bases between them.

The chain has TRBV11-2 and TRBJ2-3; 9 positions match TRBD2. CDR1 SGHAT and CDR2 FQNNGV come from the germline V gene. With V trimmed by 7 bases and J by 5 bases, 4 bases remained unmatched. The CDR3 length is 13 residues. Here the CDR3 DNA reads TGTGCCAGCACTAGCGGGGTTCGAGATACGCAGTATTTT. Amino acid sequence: CASTSGVRDTQYF.

In its sample, this clone was seen a few times. The chain carries TRBV30 and TRBJ1-1, with 8 bases lining up with TRBD1. The trim removed 4 bases at V and 0 bases at J, leaving 1 base unmatched. From germline, CDR1 is GTSNPN and CDR2 SVGIG (reference sequence). This CDR3 has 13 residues. The CDR3 DNA reads TGTGCCTGGATGGACAGGGTGAACACTGAAGCTTTCTTT. This translates into CAWMDRVNTEAFF.

The chain joins TRBV5-1 to TRBJ2-3; 9 bases are a match to TRBD2. The CDR3 runs to 15 residues. Trimming at V came to 5 bases and at J to 1 base, leaving 5 bases not matched to a gene. Germline V lookup: CDR1 SGHRS, CDR2 YFSETQ. The CDR3 DNA is TGCGCCAGCAGAAGCGGGGGGTCGGGCACAGATACGCAGTATTTT. Translation: CASRSGGSGTDTQYF. Using reference TRBV5-1 and TRBJ2-3 for the parts outside the CDR3, the full variable domain is KAGVTQTPRYLIKTRGQQVTLSCSPISGHRSVSWYQQTPGQGLQFLFEYFSETQRNKGNFPGRFSGRQFSNSRSEMNVSTLELGDSALYLCASRSGGSGTDTQYFGPGTRLTVL.

This clone was detected only a few times. One end of the junction does not line up with germline, which may come from a read error. This chain connects TRBV23-1 to TRBJ1-2; the D is unclear. TRBV23-1 is identified as an open reading frame with a role that is uncertain. This CDR3 is built from 17 residues. The CDR3 region is CASTQPGIDKNFYGYTF. The CDR3 DNA sequence: TGCGCCAGCACTCAACCGGGGATCGACAAGAATTTCTATGGCTACACCTTC.

The chain joins TRBV29-1 to TRBJ2-5, with no clear D. The CDR3 has 11 residues. Deletions cut 1 base from V and 9 bases from J, with 9 bases between. In germline, CDR1 is SQVTM, CDR2 ANQGSEA. In DNA, the CDR3 is TGCAGCGTTGAAGTGGGCGCATCCCAGTACTTC. It encodes CSVEVGASQYF.

This clone has just a few counts. V is TRBV18 and J is TRBJ1-1; TRBD1 might be the D (5 bases). The CDR3 runs 17 residues. The V and J ends lost 6 bases and 0 bases respectively, with 20 bases between them. Germline CDR1 reads KGHSH; CDR2 reads LQKENI. CDR3 in DNA: TGTGCCAGCTCCCCGTCCTGGGACGGGGGTATGAACACTGAAGCTTTCTTT. Encoded protein: CASSPSWDGGMNTEAFF.

This clone was observed a few times. The V and J genes are TRBV4-1 and TRBJ1-1, with a weak D call TRBD1 (5 bases). CDR1 and CDR2 from the germline V gene are MGHRA and YSYEKL. The CDR3 sequence is 15 residues long. V lost 4 bases and J lost 3, with 15 bases in between. The CDR3 DNA reads as TGCGCCAGCAGCCCTATGGGGGGTATGCACACTGAAGCTTTCTTT. It encodes CASSPMGGMHTEAFF.

This clone has just a few counts. The rearrangement links TRBV7-6 to TRBJ2-1, with 9 bases aligning to TRBD2. J gave up 3 bases and V 1 base, and 1 base lay outside the gene matches. The CDR3 spans 15 residues. CDR1 and CDR2 (germline): SGHVS, FNYEAQ. CDR3 nucleotides: TGTGCCAGCAGCTTAGGGACTAGCGTCTACAATGAGCAGTTCTTC. Its translation is CASSLGTSVYNEQFF.